This T cell receptor (beta chain) was profiled in a study of response to subunit inactivated influenza vaccine. Only a few counts were recorded for this clonotype. What it binds is unknown. TCRdb re-derived calls from the RT-PCR reads in MiXCR, one entry per CDR3 protein. The repertoire holds fewer than 350,000 distinct CDR3 sequences, around a fifth seen once, with roughly a tenth in the top ten. Study results and limitations: A suggestion made by the authors is that each seasonal influenza vaccination recruits few new T cells.

The source material was PBMCs from blood, sampled approximately 20 months after vaccination. This TCR was sampled from a man aged 50 to 69 who received an inactivated influenza vaccine.

The CDR3: CASSWEQGNTEAFF. The CDR3 nucleotides read TGCGCCAGCAGCTGGGAACAGGGGAACACTGAAGCTTTCTTT. The chain employs TRBV5-1 and TRBJ1-1; D is possibly TRBD1 (6 bases). The CDR3 loop spans 14 amino acids. Germline assignment: CDR1 SGHRS and CDR2 YFSETQ. V was trimmed by 3 bases and J by 1 base, leaving 10 bases between them.